Listed below are T cell receptor beta chains from one sample, sequenced in a study of beta chain features in type 1 diabetes. Some clones are missing from TCRdb's copy, which holds only in-frame ones; the method was immunoSEQ multiplex PCR. Of about 660,000 clones in the sample, over 12% were seen once. The sequencing sample was made of naive CD4+ T cells from blood. Receptors were obtained from a young man with type 1 diabetes. Both conserved end residues are part of each CDR3.

TRBJ2-2,TRBV4-2,16,CASSHRQGQGTGELFF
TRBJ2-1,TRBV27,17,CASSLMGGAALYNEQFF
TRBJ2-7,TRBV27,16,CASSTQLRTPSYEQYF
TRBJ2-5,TRBV5-1,16,CASSRLSGTRQETQYF
TRBJ2-7,TRBV6-5,14,CASRSGTGSHEQYF
TRBJ1-5,TRBV29-1,14,CSVVEQGASQPQHF
TRBJ1-1,TRBV28,14,CASSSAAMNTEAFF
TRBJ2-5,TRBV7-9,14,CASRDLGGIETQYF
TRBJ2-5,TRBV18,15,CASSPQLAGGETQYF
TRBJ2-1,TRBV11-1,12,CASSPDTLKQFF
TRBJ2-3,TRBV5-1,14,CASSSSSVSDTQYF
TRBJ1-1,TRBV7-2,18,CASSHNGGWEGLGTEAFF
TRBJ2-1,TRBV18,18,CASSPRDRGGVGYNEQFF
TRBJ2-5,TRBV13,15,CASSLEPDRVETQYF
TRBJ2-3,TRBV27,15,CASLSLGEGSDTQYF
TRBJ2-3,TRBV4-2,17,CASSQLPTSSYTDTQYF
TRBJ2-5,TRBV7-3,15,CASSLLGTNGGTQYF
TRBJ1-5,TRBV2,13,CASGGQGGQPQHF
TRBJ2-6,TRBV7-9,17,CASSSPGGHSGANVLTF
TRBJ2-3,TRBV29-1,13,CSVVRGFTDTQYF
TRBJ2-1,TRBV2,15,CASSSLLSSYNEQFF
TRBJ2-6,TRBV28,14,CASSWISGANVLTF
TRBJ2-5,TRBV9,16,CASSGAQRGGIETQYF
TRBJ1-1,TRBV29-1,11,CSVGWDTEAFF
TRBJ1-1,TRBV6-5,14,CASINGPMNTEAFF
TRBJ2-3,TRBV11-2,15,CAGRLAGVFSDTQYF